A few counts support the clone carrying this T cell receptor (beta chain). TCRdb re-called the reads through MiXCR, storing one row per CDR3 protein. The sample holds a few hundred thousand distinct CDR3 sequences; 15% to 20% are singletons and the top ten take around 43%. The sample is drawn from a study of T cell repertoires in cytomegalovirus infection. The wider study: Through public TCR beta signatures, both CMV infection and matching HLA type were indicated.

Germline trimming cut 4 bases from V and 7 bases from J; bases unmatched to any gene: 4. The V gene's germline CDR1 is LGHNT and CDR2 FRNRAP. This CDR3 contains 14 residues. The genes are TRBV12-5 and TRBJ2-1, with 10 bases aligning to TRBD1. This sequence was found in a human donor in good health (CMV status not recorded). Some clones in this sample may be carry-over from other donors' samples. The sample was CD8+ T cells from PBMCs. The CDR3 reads CASGSGTGENEQFF. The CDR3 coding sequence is TGTGCTAGTGGTTCAGGGACAGGGGAGAATGAGCAGTTCTTC.